This T cell receptor (beta chain) was sequenced for a study of T-cell memory formation after mild COVID-19. As for the study in general: TCR clustering was largely donor specific. Notes on the study in general: Contracting CD4+ clones lay largely in CM and EM, with CD8+ ones residing in EMRA.

The authors produced TCR alpha and TCR beta cDNA libraries with sample barcodes and UMIs by 5'RACE using constant-segment primers. TCRdb recomputed calls from the 5' RACE reads with MiXCR, one row per CDR3 protein. The data contain approximately 150,000 distinct CDR3 sequences, approximately 5.7% of them seen just once; the ten biggest clones take up 2% to 2.5%. Concerning this clonotype: Its antigen is unknown.

The CDR3 totals 15 residues. With 5 bases removed from V and 1 base from J, the gap between germline ends came to 12 bases. Looked up from germline, CDR1 is SGHVS and CDR2 is FQNEAQ. The sequence derives from an adult woman who had mild COVID-19 (a few samples of this study predate the infection). Cell type and time point are not known. V gene TRBV7-8 combines with J gene TRBJ2-1; D might be TRBD1 or TRBD2, each matching 5 bases. The specimen sequenced was PBMCs or a T cell subset sorted from them (not recorded which). The CDR3 loop reads CASSMPWGSYNEQFF. CDR3 nucleotide sequence: TGTGCCAGCAGCATGCCTTGGGGGTCCTACAATGAGCAGTTCTTC.